The present T cell receptor beta chain was sequenced within a study of T-cell reconstitution after alpha-beta-depleted transplantation in children. Germline V gene sequence: CDR1 SEHNR, CDR2 FQNEAQ (reference sequence). V lost 5 bases and J lost 6; bases outside the gene matches: 6. CDR3 length equals 13 residues. This clonotype occurred many times. Preparation of the TCRbeta library was carried out with unique molecular identifiers. TCRdb reanalysed the PCR reads using MiXCR and keeps one entry per CDR3 protein. The table shows some 350,000 distinct CDR3 sequences, with 10% occurring only once. The receptor comes from a human donor who donated a stem cell graft to a child with acute lymphoblastic leukemia. The V call is TRBV7-9, the J call TRBJ1-2; 7 bases match TRBD1. The sequencing used PBMCs from the stem cell graft donor, collected from the stem cell graft. For the CDR3, the DNA is TGTGCCAGCAGCCAGGGACAGCCCCATGGCTACACCTTC. Translation gives CASSQGQPHGYTF.